The present T cell receptor beta chain was sequenced within a study of cytomegalovirus exposure and HLA in healthy donors. Study-level results: Later, an analysis found that common viral pathogens appeared to be linked with several of the most significant clusters.

Comment on this clone: What it recognizes is unknown.

PCR used 60 Vbeta primers and 13 Jbeta primers. Original methodology: Counted up in a later analysis, unique TCR beta chains came to about 83 million, with some 11 million shared. The table came from immunoSEQ multiplex PCR; TCRdb's copy has only in-frame clones and leaves some out. The V and J calls and clone size were taken over from that table, and D and trimming were inferred from the DNA. The table lists approximately 160,000 clones, 68% of them singletons. Trimming left V 6 bases short and J 4 bases short, with 13 bases between. Looked up from germline, CDR1 is MNHEY and CDR2 is SVGAGI. The CDR3 runs 13 residues.

This TCR was sampled from a woman aged 18-29 years in good health and CMV-seropositive. The rearrangement links TRBV6-5 to TRBJ2-7; a weak D match, TRBD1 (5 bases). The material sequenced was PBMCs. The CDR3 DNA is TGTGCCAGCAGGGACAATGGGGTGTACGAGCAGTACTTC. The encoded protein is CASRDNGVYEQYF.